This T cell receptor beta chain was identified in a study of cytomegalovirus exposure and HLA in healthy donors. Study-wide results and limits: It was reported in a later analysis that an Asian-associated ancestry cluster showed fewer N-insertions than the roughly 670-donor mean. Later analysis found that TCR beta chains associated with HLA were more clonally expanded than other, equally common chains. The authors listed 150 to 200 TCR beta chains as cytomegalovirus-associated. In a later analysis, TCR beta V- and J-gene trimming was associated with a missense DCLRE1C variant.

As for this clone: Its target is not known.

Primers: 60 Vbeta forward and 13 Jbeta reverse. Some clones are missing from TCRdb's copy, which holds only in-frame ones; the method was immunoSEQ multiplex PCR. The table lists roughly 100,000 clones, over 65% of them singletons. This CDR3 is built from 13 residues. Germline V gives CDR1 SQVTM, CDR2 ANQGSEA. V lost 3 bases and J lost 7, with 13 bases in between. Specimen: PBMCs. The source of this sequence is a man aged 45 to 65 in good health and CMV-seronegative. V and J are TRBV29-1 and TRBJ2-1; D is uncertain. Here the CDR3 reads CSVDSLGVNEQFF. The CDR3 nucleotides read TGCAGCGTTGACTCGCTTGGAGTGAATGAGCAGTTCTTC.